Listed below are T cell receptor beta chains from one sample, sequenced in a study of blood T cell repertoires in COVID-19. Measured with immunoSEQ multiplex PCR; TCRdb has only the in-frame clones, and not every one. Of fewer than 350,000 clones listed, around 85% are singletons. Input material: peripheral blood. The source is a woman under 40 with COVID-19, enrolled during active disease. CDR3s include the opening cysteine and the closing phenylalanine or tryptophan. The D gene is left open where the match is weak. Rows give clone size only sometimes, using once, few, many, or a class for an expanded clone.

>TRBJ1-2|.|.|TRBV18
CASSPGLTMATRSKGYTF
TGTGCCAGCTCACCAGGGTTAACTATGGCTACACGCAGTAAGGGCTACACCTTC
>TRBJ1-4|.|.|TRBV5-1
CASSPGGDEKLFF
TGCGCCAGCAGCCCGGGAGGGGATGAAAAACTGTTTTTT
>TRBJ2-7|TRBD1|once|TRBV4-1
CASSQGDRSSYEQYF
TGCGCCAGCAGCCAAGGGGACAGGAGTTCCTACGAGCAGTACTTC
>TRBJ2-7|.|.|TRBV7-6
CASSLVTGRSSYEQYF
TGTGCCAGCAGCTTAGTTACAGGACGGTCGAGCTACGAGCAGTACTTC
>TRBJ1-1|.|.|TRBV9
CASTPGLLTEAFF
TGTGCCAGCACCCCAGGATTACTCACTGAAGCTTTCTTT
>TRBJ1-5|.|.|TRBV6-1
CASSEAHSIGNQPQHF
TGTGCCAGCAGTGAAGCCCACTCTATCGGCAATCAGCCCCAGCATTTT
>TRBJ2-1|.|.|TRBV2
CASMQGQANEQFF
TGTGCCAGCATGCAGGGGCAGGCCAATGAGCAGTTCTTC
>TRBJ1-4|TRBD1|once|TRBV5-1
CASSLTGGEEKLFF
TGCGCCAGCAGCTTGACAGGGGGAGAAGAAAAACTGTTTTTT
>TRBJ2-2|.|.|TRBV5-1
CASSLWESGELFF
TGCGCCAGCAGCTTGTGGGAGTCCGGGGAGCTGTTTTTT
>TRBJ2-1|TRBD2|.|TRBV5-1
CASSDPSGGNEQFF
TGCGCCAGCAGCGATCCTAGCGGGGGCAATGAGCAGTTCTTC
>TRBJ1-5|.|.|TRBV15
CATSEFLPWTVNNQPQHF
TGTGCCACCAGCGAATTCTTACCCTGGACAGTTAACAATCAGCCCCAGCATTTT
>TRBJ2-1|.|.|TRBV27
CASSGYPGESSYNEQFF
TGTGCCAGCAGTGGGTACCCCGGGGAGAGCTCCTACAATGAGCAGTTCTTC
>TRBJ2-7|.|.|TRBV18
CASSPGSSYEQYF
TGTGCCAGCTCACCGGGGAGCTCCTACGAGCAGTACTTC
>TRBJ2-2|TRBD2|.|TRBV7-9
CASSHLTPPLRGGGELFF
TGTGCCAGCAGCCATCTAACCCCACCCCTGCGGGGGGGCGGGGAGCTGTTTTTT
>TRBJ2-7|.|.|TRBV27
CASRLRPGPYNEQYF
TGTGCCAGCAGATTGAGGCCAGGGCCGTATAACGAGCAGTACTTC
>TRBJ1-1|TRBD1|.|TRBV14
CASSPSLGQGDTEAFF
TGTGCCAGCAGCCCGAGCCTAGGACAGGGAGACACTGAAGCTTTCTTT
>TRBJ1-4|TRBD1|once|TRBV6-2/TRBV6-3
CASSPPDRGGEKLFF
TGTGCCAGCAGTCCCCCGGACAGGGGCGGTGAAAAACTGTTTTTT
>TRBJ1-1|.|few|TRBV6-5
CASTIFDNLDTEAFF
TGTGCCAGCACGATCTTCGATAACCTAGACACTGAAGCTTTCTTT
>TRBJ2-3|.|.|TRBV7-6
CASSLGTEGDTQYF
TGTGCCAGCAGCTTAGGGACAGAAGGAGATACGCAGTATTTT
>TRBJ2-4|.|.|TRBV29-1
CSVVGDIQYF
TGCAGCGTAGTAGGGGACATTCAGTACTTC
>TRBJ1-1|.|.|TRBV4-1
CASSEQDTNTEAFF
TGCGCCAGCAGCGAACAGGACACTAACACTGAAGCTTTCTTT
>TRBJ2-7|.|few|TRBV7-9
CASSLPGAGPEQYF
TGTGCCAGCAGCCTCCCCGGCGCTGGGCCGGAGCAGTACTTC
>TRBJ1-6|TRBD1|few|TRBV2
CASSLTGEVSPLHF
TGTGCCAGCAGCCTCACAGGGGAGGTGTCACCCCTCCACTTT
>TRBJ2-1|TRBD1|.|TRBV6-5
CATCPGQGKGNEQFF
TGTGCCACTTGTCCGGGACAGGGGAAGGGGAATGAGCAGTTCTTC
>TRBJ1-1|TRBD1|.|TRBV5-6
CASSPETGGSTEAFF
TGTGCCAGCAGCCCCGAGACAGGGGGAAGTACTGAAGCTTTCTTT
>TRBJ1-2|.|.|TRBV6-5
CASSYTVARRGGYTF
TGTGCCAGCAGTTATACAGTGGCCCGAAGGGGTGGCTACACCTTC
>TRBJ1-1|.|.|TRBV4-1
CASSHGRGRNTEAFF
TGCGCCAGCAGCCACGGACGAGGGAGGAACACTGAAGCTTTCTTT
>TRBJ1-1|.|.|TRBV7-9
CASSLKGSHTEAFF
TGTGCCAGCAGCTTAAAAGGGAGTCACACTGAAGCTTTCTTT
>TRBJ1-4|TRBD1|.|TRBV6-5
CASSLDRGNEKLFF
TGTGCCAGCAGTCTTGACAGGGGCAATGAAAAACTGTTTTTT
>TRBJ1-1|TRBD1|.|TRBV4-1
CASSHRSGQGGTEAFF
TGCGCCAGCAGCCACCGCTCTGGACAGGGCGGCACTGAAGCTTTCTTT
>TRBJ2-7|.|.|TRBV9
CASSADSYEQYF
TGTGCCAGCAGCGCAGACAGCTACGAGCAGTACTTC
>TRBJ2-1|TRBD2|.|TRBV5-1
CASSFLSGGTTIEQFF
TGCGCCAGCAGCTTCCTTAGCGGGGGAACTACAATTGAGCAGTTCTTC
>TRBJ2-3|.|.|TRBV19
CASTDSQATDTQYF
TGTGCCAGTACCGACAGCCAAGCGACAGATACGCAGTATTTT
>TRBJ2-1|.|.|TRBV10-3
CAISEQAGWVDEQFF
TGTGCCATCAGTGAGCAGGCGGGGTGGGTGGATGAGCAGTTCTTC
>TRBJ2-5|.|.|TRBV5-4
CASSFQGRETQYF
TGTGCCAGCAGCTTCCAGGGCCGGGAGACCCAGTACTTC
>TRBJ2-1|TRBD2|.|TRBV5-8
CASSSGLTSYNEQFF
TGTGCCAGCAGCTCGGGACTAACCTCCTACAATGAGCAGTTCTTC
>TRBJ2-7|.|.|TRBV19
CASSIEVFNEQYF
TGTGCCAGTAGTATCGAGGTTTTCAACGAGCAGTACTTC
>TRBJ1-5|.|.|TRBV18
CASSQTDSNQPQHF
TGTGCCAGCTCGCAGACAGATAGCAATCAGCCCCAGCATTTT
>TRBJ2-5|TRBD1|.|TRBV2
CASRIGTGGRETQYF
TGTGCCAGCAGAATTGGGACAGGGGGCCGAGAGACCCAGTACTTC
>TRBJ1-1|.|few|TRBV19
CASSPESWATEAFF
TGTGCCAGTAGCCCCGAGTCCTGGGCCACTGAAGCTTTCTTT
>TRBJ2-7|.|.|TRBV3-1/TRBV3-2
CASSQTDSYEQYF
TGTGCCAGCAGCCAGACAGATTCCTACGAGCAGTACTTC
>TRBJ2-1|TRBD2|.|TRBV29-1
CSVVIASGEPSWNEQFF
TGCAGCGTTGTAATCGCTAGCGGGGAGCCTTCATGGAATGAGCAGTTCTTC
>TRBJ2-2|.|once|TRBV30
CAWSVLEGGAGELFF
TGTGCCTGGAGTGTACTCGAAGGGGGGGCCGGGGAGCTGTTTTTT
>TRBJ1-5|TRBD1|.|TRBV11-2
CASSEGGLSNQPQHF
TGTGCCAGCAGCGAAGGGGGCTTGAGCAATCAGCCCCAGCATTTT
>TRBJ2-7|TRBD1|.|TRBV7-9
CASSFGQGGSYEQYF
TGTGCCAGCAGCTTCGGACAGGGTGGCTCCTACGAGCAGTACTTC